A selection of T cell receptor beta chains follows, all from one sample in a study of shared clonotypes between healthy human individuals. Data came from immunoSEQ multiplex PCR; TCRdb stores just in-frame clones and leaves some out. The profile shows 2 million to 3 million clones, more than 85% of them singletons. What was sequenced was naive CD4+ T cells from PBMCs. All receptors come from a man aged 18 to 29 in good health. Some clones in this sample may be carry-over from other donors' samples. The CDR3 runs from the conserved cysteine through the conserved F or W. D genes are given only for firm matches. Clone size is not always given. Where it is, it says once, few, many or a class for expanded clones.

.	.	TRBV5-1	TRBJ2-2	CASSLGYTGELFF	TGCGCCAGCAGCTTGGGTTACACCGGGGAGCTGTTTTTT
.	.	TRBV28	TRBJ1-1	CASSLLRGGVEAFF	TGTGCCAGCAGTTTACTGCGGGGCGGAGTAGAAGCTTTCTTT
TRBD1	.	TRBV27	TRBJ1-1	CASSFAGTGFSTEAFF	TGTGCCAGCAGTTTTGCCGGGACAGGGTTCTCCACTGAAGCTTTCTTT
.	.	TRBV2	TRBJ1-5	CASSELVSPRSNQPQHF	TGTGCCAGCAGTGAGTTGGTCAGTCCCAGGAGCAATCAGCCCCAGCATTTT
.	once	TRBV11-1	TRBJ1-2	CASSLFQGGERYTF	TGTGCCAGCAGCTTATTTCAAGGGGGAGAACGATACACCTTC
TRBD2	.	TRBV15	TRBJ2-2	CATSGLAGVGTGELFF	TGTGCCACCAGCGGTCTAGCGGGAGTGGGCACCGGGGAGCTGTTTTTT
.	.	TRBV27	TRBJ1-2	CASSPFLNFRASDSYTF	TGTGCCAGCAGTCCTTTCCTTAACTTCAGGGCATCTGATAGCTACACCTTC
.	.	TRBV7-2	TRBJ2-1	CASSLVQGRNEQFF	TGTGCCAGCAGCTTAGTCCAGGGCAGGAATGAGCAGTTCTTC
.	.	TRBV20-1	TRBJ1-1	CRAAGGTEAFF	TGCAGGGCCGCTGGGGGCACTGAAGCTTTCTTT
TRBD2	.	TRBV15	TRBJ2-1	CATSRGVGLAGGQGYNEQFF	TGTGCCACCAGCAGAGGCGTGGGACTAGCGGGAGGCCAGGGCTACAATGAGCAGTTCTTC
.	once	TRBV7-2	TRBJ1-2	CASSLVGSVDYGYTF	TGTGCCAGCAGCTTAGTGGGCAGTGTTGACTATGGCTACACCTTC
.	.	TRBV5-8	TRBJ2-2	CASSSVTGELFF	TGTGCCAGCAGCTCGGTCACCGGGGAGCTGTTTTTT
.	.	TRBV5-1	TRBJ2-2	CASSGQTALPGELFF	TGCGCCAGCAGTGGTCAGACGGCATTACCCGGGGAGCTGTTTTTT
.	.	TRBV5-4	TRBJ2-7	CASSRDFSYEQYF	TGTGCCAGCAGCCGGGACTTCTCCTACGAGCAGTACTTC
TRBD1	.	TRBV18	TRBJ2-1	CASSRDPPGGHEQFF	TGTGCCAGCTCACGTGACCCTCCAGGGGGCCATGAGCAGTTCTTC
TRBD1	.	TRBV25-1	TRBJ2-5	CASSRGRGPAQETQYF	TGTGCCAGCAGCCGAGGAAGGGGGCCGGCCCAAGAGACCCAGTACTTC
.	.	TRBV6-1	TRBJ1-2	CASSEWGPGTF	.
.	.	TRBV6-5	TRBJ2-2	CASRAPRLNTGELFF	TGTGCCAGCAGGGCCCCCAGACTGAACACCGGGGAGCTGTTTTTT
TRBD1	.	TRBV28	TRBJ2-2	CASRRQGNSNTGELFF	TGTGCCAGCAGACGACAGGGAAATTCGAACACCGGGGAGCTGTTTTTT
.	once	TRBV11-1	TRBJ2-2	CASSFGGELFF	TGTGCCAGCAGCTTTGGTGGGGAGCTGTTTTTT
.	.	TRBV7-9	TRBJ2-3	CASSYPGTTQYF	TGTGCCAGCAGCTACCCGGGAACTACGCAGTATTTT
.	.	TRBV28	TRBJ2-5	CASSLNSGTSETQYF	TGTGCCAGCAGTCTAAATTCCGGGACATCAGAGACCCAGTACTTC
.	once	TRBV7-2	TRBJ1-1	CASSLVAGINTEAFF	TGTGCCAGCAGCTTAGTGGCAGGTATTAACACTGAAGCTTTCTTT
TRBD1	.	TRBV19	TRBJ1-5	CASQPMDRGANQPQHF	TGTGCCAGTCAACCCATGGACAGGGGAGCTAATCAGCCCCAGCATTTT
.	.	TRBV5-4	TRBJ2-7	CASSLRPESYEQYF	TGTGCCAGCAGCTTGCGTCCAGAGTCCTACGAGCAGTACTTC
TRBD2	once	TRBV2	TRBJ2-1	CASSENRLAGVTYNEQFF	TGTGCCAGCAGTGAAAATCGCCTAGCGGGAGTTACCTACAATGAGCAGTTCTTC
.	.	TRBV5-1	TRBJ2-3	CASSLADSTDTQYF	TGCGCCAGCAGCTTGGCAGACTCCACAGATACGCAGTATTTT
.	.	TRBV7-3	TRBJ2-7	CASSPYSGTGYEQYF	TGTGCCAGCAGTCCATATAGCGGAACGGGGTACGAGCAGTACTTC
.	.	TRBV7-2	TRBJ1-1	CASSLNVNTEAFF	TGTGCCAGCAGCTTAAACGTCAACACTGAAGCTTTCTTT
.	.	TRBV7-2	TRBJ2-1	CASSLATGPNEQFF	TGTGCCAGCAGCTTAGCGACGGGTCCAAATGAGCAGTTCTTC
.	.	TRBV28	TRBJ2-2	CASSLEGVGEELFF	TGTGCCAGCAGTTTAGAAGGTGTAGGGGAGGAGCTGTTTTTT
.	.	TRBV10-1	TRBJ1-5	CASSESSNQPQHF	TGCGCCAGCAGTGAGTCTTCCAATCAGCCCCAGCATTTT
.	.	TRBV11-3	TRBJ2-2	CASSRSRGAGTGELFF	TGTGCCAGCAGCCGGTCACGGGGGGCGGGCACCGGGGAGCTGTTTTTT
TRBD2	.	TRBV5-5	TRBJ2-2	CASSLGLAGGSTGELFF	TGTGCCAGCAGCTTGGGACTAGCGGGAGGTAGCACCGGGGAGCTGTTTTTT
TRBD1	.	TRBV5-4	TRBJ2-1	CASSPETGGLYNEQFF	TGTGCCAGCAGCCCAGAGACAGGGGGCCTCTACAATGAGCAGTTCTTC
TRBD1	.	TRBV14	TRBJ2-3	CASSQGNRGSDTQYF	TGTGCCAGCAGCCAAGGGAACAGGGGGTCAGATACGCAGTATTTT
.	.	TRBV5-1	TRBJ2-6	CASRGGAGANVLTF	TGCGCCAGTCGAGGAGGCGCTGGGGCCAACGTCCTGACTTTC
.	.	TRBV4-1	TRBJ1-4	CASSQADEGVDEKLFF	TGCGCCAGCAGCCAAGCCGACGAAGGGGTGGATGAAAAACTGTTTTTT
TRBD1	once	TRBV29-1	TRBJ1-2	CSAKDRAGGYTF	TGCAGCGCAAAGGACAGGGCGGGCGGCTACACCTTC
.	.	TRBV2	TRBJ2-2	CASSGSRTGELFF	TGTGCCAGCAGCGGAAGCCGAACCGGGGAGCTGTTTTTT
.	few	TRBV5-4	TRBJ2-2	CATSGLGTGELFF	TGTGCCACCTCGGGACTCGGCACCGGGGAGCTGTTTTTT
TRBD2	.	TRBV6-1	TRBJ2-3	CAIGTSGITDTQYF	TGTGCCATCGGGACTAGCGGGATCACAGATACGCAGTATTTT
TRBD2	.	TRBV5-4	TRBJ2-1	CASSPTGAGGGEQFF	TGTGCCAGCAGCCCGACCGGGGCGGGAGGGGGTGAGCAGTTCTTC
.	.	TRBV5-1	TRBJ2-7	CASSLGGPYEQYF	TGCGCCAGCAGCTTAGGAGGGCCCTACGAGCAGTACTTC
.	.	TRBV5-1	TRBJ1-1	CASSLEVLENTEAFF	TGCGCCAGCAGCTTGGAAGTACTAGAGAACACTGAAGCTTTCTTT
.	.	TRBV11-1	TRBJ2-7	CASSRLQGGEQYF	TGTGCCAGCAGCAGACTACAGGGAGGCGAGCAGTACTTC
TRBD1	.	TRBV7-9	TRBJ2-7	CASSPTGVYEQYF	TGTGCCAGCAGCCCGACAGGGGTCTACGAGCAGTACTTC
TRBD2	.	TRBV27	TRBJ2-1	CASSPRGRGKASGLYNEQFF	TGTGCCAGCAGTCCCCGCGGGCGGGGGAAGGCTAGCGGATTATACAATGAGCAGTTCTTC
TRBD1	.	TRBV7-9	TRBJ2-2	CASSSRTGAPSTGELFF	TGTGCCAGCAGCTCACGAACAGGGGCCCCGAGCACCGGGGAGCTGTTTTTT
.	once	TRBV28	TRBJ1-2	CASSQGAAYGYTF	TGTGCCAGCAGTCAAGGGGCGGCTTATGGCTACACCTTC
TRBD1	.	TRBV30	TRBJ2-1	CAWSVWDRDYNEQFF	TGTGCCTGGAGTGTATGGGACAGGGACTACAATGAGCAGTTCTTC